These 12 T cell receptor beta chains came from one sample sequenced in a study of blood T cell repertoires in COVID-19. Sequencing used immunoSEQ multiplex PCR; TCRdb keeps in-frame clones, though not all of them. The data contain roughly 140,000 clones, 65% to 90% of them seen just once; the ten biggest clones take up around 3%. The specimen sequenced was peripheral blood. The receptors were sampled from a man in his fifties or sixties with acute or convalescent COVID-19.

The chain combines TRBV27 with TRBJ1-6, with no clear D. Looked up from germline, CDR1 is MNHEY and CDR2 is SMNVEV (reference sequence). CDR3 size: 15 residues. V was shortened by 5 bases and J by 5 bases, with 13 bases between the two germline ends. CDR3 coding DNA: TGTGCCAGCAGTCCATATACCCCGGATAATTCACCCCTCCACTTT. This codes for CASSPYTPDNSPLHF.

The chain couples TRBV6-5 to TRBJ1-5; D is unresolved. The CDR3 is made up of 13 amino acids. Germline assignment: CDR1 MNHEY and CDR2 SVGAGI. V was shortened by 5 bases and J by 0 bases, with 5 bases between the two germline ends. The CDR3 nucleotides read TGTGCCAGCAGTCTAAGTAGCAATCAGCCCCAGCATTTT. It encodes CASSLSSNQPQHF.

The chain employs TRBV6-2 or TRBV6-3 and TRBJ1-2; no clear D gene. The V end lost 1 base, the J end lost 8 bases, and 20 bases lay between the germline ends. Germline lookup yields CDR1 MNHEY and CDR2 SVGEGT. This CDR3 spans 16 amino acids. The DNA for the CDR3 is TGTGCCAGCAGTTACTTTTGGGGATCAGCAGCGGACGGCTACACCTTC. Residues: CASSYFWGSAADGYTF.

The V call is TRBV4-1, the J call TRBJ2-3; 13 bases are a match to TRBD2. The length of the CDR3 is 18 residues. With V trimmed by 3 bases and J by 4 bases, 10 bases remained unmatched. Germline-derived CDR1 and CDR2 are MGHRA and YSYEKL. The DNA for the CDR3 is TGCGCCAGCAGCCACCCGACTAGCGGGAGGAGTGAGGCAGATACGCAGTATTTT. This codes for CASSHPTSGRSEADTQYF.

The gene calls are TRBV27 and TRBJ1-2; no definite D call. In germline, CDR1 is MNHEY, CDR2 SMNVEV (reference sequence). There are 13 residues in the CDR3. The ends were cut back, 3 bases at V and 3 bases at J, with 8 bases in the middle. For the CDR3, the DNA is TGTGCCAGCAGTTTTAAAGAGGACTATGGCTACACCTTC. It is translated as CASSFKEDYGYTF.

The chain carries TRBV6-5 and TRBJ1-3; tentative D call: TRBD1 (6 bases). Trimming shortened V by 11 bases and J by 4 bases, and 12 bases separated the two germline ends. The CDR3 loop spans 12 amino acids. CDR1 is MNHEY and CDR2 is SVGAGI in the germline V gene. The CDR3 bases are TGTGCCGCAGGGGCAGCGGGAAACACCATATATTTT. Translated, it gives CAAGAAGNTIYF.

V gene TRBV20-1 combines with J gene TRBJ2-7; D gene ambiguous. Germline CDR1 DFQATT, CDR2 SNEGSKA (reference sequence). V shed 0 bases and J shed 6 bases, with 6 bases lying between them. The CDR3 covers 11 residues. This CDR3 reads CSARDSSEQYF. CDR3 sequence (DNA): TGCAGTGCTAGAGATTCGAGCGAGCAGTACTTC.

The chain is built from TRBV2 and TRBJ2-2; possibly TRBD2 for D (7 bases). Trimming shortened V by 8 bases and J by 2 bases, and 24 bases separated the two germline ends. CDR1 is SNHLY and CDR2 is FYNNEI in the germline V gene. The CDR3 extends over 18 amino acids. The CDR3 coding sequence is TGTGCCAGCGGGGGGGGCTCTTTAGTAACTGTTAACACCGGGGAGCTGTTTTTT. This encodes CASGGGSLVTVNTGELFF. Based on the CDR3 plus reference TRBV2 and TRBJ2-2, the full variable domain is EPEVTQTPSHQVTQMGQEVILRCVPISNHLYFYWYRQILGQKVEFLVSFYNNEISEKSEIFDDQFSVERPDGSNFTLKIRSTKLEDSAMYFCASGGGSLVTVNTGELFFGEGSRLTVL.

This clone turned up a few times. The rearrangement links TRBV7-8 to TRBJ1-5, with TRBD1 matching 10 bases. Per the germline V gene, CDR1 is SGHVS and CDR2 is FQNEAQ. Germline trimming cut 4 bases from V and 6 bases from J; bases unmatched to any gene: 15. CDR3 size: 18 residues. The CDR3: CASSWGGEGQGVPQPQHF. The DNA for the CDR3 is TGTGCCAGCAGCTGGGGGGGCGAAGGACAGGGGGTTCCTCAGCCCCAGCATTTT. The full variable domain, in which reference TRBV7-8 and TRBJ1-5 provide the parts outside the CDR3, is GAGVSQSPRYKVAKRGQDVALRCDPISGHVSLFWYQQALGQGPEFLTYFQNEAQLDKSGLPSDRFFAERPEGSVSTLKIQRTQQEDSAVYLCASSWGGEGQGVPQPQHFGDGTRLSIL.

This clone was recorded only once. The chain combines TRBV11-2 with TRBJ2-5; tentatively, D is TRBD2 (5 bases). CDR1 and CDR2 (germline): SGHAT, FQNNGV. Deletions cut 3 bases from V and 4 bases from J, with 15 bases between. This CDR3 has 15 residues. The CDR3 region is CASSFNGLRIETQYF. In nucleotides, the CDR3 is TGTGCCAGCAGCTTCAATGGACTCAGAATAGAGACCCAGTACTTC.

The rearrangement uses TRBV3-1 (or the pseudogene TRBV3-2) and TRBJ2-7, with 10 bases fitting TRBD1. V trimming: 1 base; J trimming: 3 bases; junction bases outside the gene matches: 3. Germline V gene lookup returns CDR1 LGHDT and CDR2 YNNKEL (reference sequence). The CDR3 loop spans 15 amino acids. The CDR3 DNA reads as TGTGCCAGCAGCCAAGGGACAGGGGGTTTCTACGAGCAGTACTTC. Translated: CASSQGTGGFYEQYF.

The genes are TRBV11-1 and TRBJ2-5, with 12 bases that match TRBD2. The trim removed 5 bases at V and 6 bases at J, leaving 10 bases unmatched. CDR1 and CDR2 from the germline V gene are SGHAT and FQDESV (reference sequence). This CDR3 comprises 16 residues. CDR3 DNA: TGTGCCAGCAGCCCGCGAGGACTAGCGGGGTTTAAGACCCAGTACTTC. This sequence encodes CASSPRGLAGFKTQYF.